The 25 T cell receptor beta chains listed next were all sequenced from one sample in a study of monozygotic twins with inflammatory bowel disease. TCRdb reanalyzed the 5' RACE reads, giving one entry per CDR3 protein sequence and no DNA. The specimen's table records about 380,000 distinct CDR3 sequences. What was sequenced was blood. All receptors derive from a human donor with ulcerative colitis or Crohn's disease, or a healthy co-twin of an affected twin (not recorded which).

The CDR3 is CASSLRTGSSYEQYF. This chain uses TRBV7-2 with TRBJ2-7; the TRBD1 assignment by TCRdb is unverifiable without DNA. Germline V lookup: CDR1 SGHTA, CDR2 FQGNSA. The CDR3 has 15 residues.

V gene TRBV20-1 combines with J gene TRBJ1-6; as DNA is missing, the TRBD1 call by TCRdb cannot be tested. Germline CDR1 reads DFQATT; CDR2 reads SNEGSKA (reference sequence). CDR3 length equals 13 residues. CDR3 amino acids: CSALDRVESPLHF.

This sequence joins TRBV11-2 and TRBJ2-5. This CDR3 comprises 12 residues. Per germline, CDR1 SGHAT and CDR2 FQNNGV. CDR3 in amino acids: CASSLDDGTQYF.

The chain employs TRBV12-3 or TRBV12-4 and TRBJ2-7; the TCRdb call, TRBD1, lacks DNA for checking. The CDR3 runs to 13 residues. CDR3 loop: CASSRAWGYEQYF.

This chain links TRBV7-9 with TRBJ2-7; the TCRdb call, TRBD1, lacks DNA for checking. Germline V gene data show CDR1 as SEHNR and CDR2 as FQNEAQ (reference sequence). The length of the CDR3 is 16 residues. The CDR3 region is CASSWKSAGADYEQYF.

The chain is built from TRBV11-1 and TRBJ2-4; the TCRdb call, TRBD2, lacks DNA for checking. The CDR3 runs 18 residues. Germline values: CDR1 SGHAT, CDR2 FQDESV (reference sequence). The CDR3 reads CASSLAWAGGKAKNIQYF.

The chain carries TRBV9 and TRBJ2-2; the TCRdb D gene call, TRBD1, has no DNA to confirm it. The germline CDR1 and CDR2 sequences are SGDLS and YYNGEE. The CDR3 consists of 16 residues. CDR3 protein: CASSVTTGEGTGELFF.

This sequence joins TRBV7-8 and TRBJ1-5; TCRdb indicates TRBD1, and absent DNA this call remains unverified. The germline CDR1 and CDR2 sequences are SGHVS and FQNEAQ. The CDR3 spans 16 residues. The CDR3 loop is CASSLPGHLSNQPQHF.

The genes are TRBV7-2 and TRBJ2-1; there is no DNA to check the TCRdb D call of TRBD1. CDR1 SGHTA and CDR2 FQGNSA come from the germline V gene. CDR3 size: 15 residues. The CDR3 reads CASSFTGQGFNEQFF.

CDR3: CSVEDVSGTYEQYF. The chain is built from TRBV29-1 and TRBJ2-7; TCRdb's D gene call, TRBD2, goes unchecked for lack of DNA. The CDR3 length is 14 residues. Germline V lookup: CDR1 SQVTM, CDR2 ANQGSEA.

The chain couples TRBV5-4 to TRBJ2-3; lacking DNA, the TRBD2 call made by TCRdb goes unchecked. Germline lookup yields CDR1 SGHNT and CDR2 YYREEE (reference sequence). The CDR3 runs 14 residues. The CDR3 loop reads CASSLGGNEDTQYF.

The rearrangement links TRBV12-3 or TRBV12-4 to TRBJ2-2; absent DNA, TCRdb's TRBD2 call cannot be checked. The CDR3 spans 16 residues. CDR3 amino acids: CASKGLAGDNTGELFF.

V and J are TRBV24-1 and TRBJ2-1; TCRdb lists TRBD1, though no DNA is available to test this call. The CDR3 is made up of 16 amino acids. The germline V gene has CDR1 KGHDR and CDR2 SFDVKD. The CDR3 region is CATSSGRWGAYNEQFF.

V usage is TRBV6-1 and J usage is TRBJ2-2; TCRdb reports TRBD1, a call that lacks DNA to check it against. The CDR3 has 14 residues. Looked up from germline, CDR1 is MNHNS and CDR2 is SASEGT. The chain's CDR3 is CASSHDRVGSWLFF.

The chain employs TRBV20-1 and TRBJ2-7; TCRdb lists TRBD1, though no DNA is available to test this call. This CDR3 contains 14 residues. Germline V CDR1 and CDR2: DFQATT, SNEGSKA (reference sequence). This CDR3 reads CSARRTDGSYEQYF.

V usage is TRBV6-2 or TRBV6-3 and J usage is TRBJ1-3; TCRdb reports TRBD1, a call that lacks DNA to check it against. The CDR3 sequence is 14 residues long. From germline, CDR1 is MNHEY and CDR2 SVGEGT. Here the CDR3 reads CASRPTASGNTIYF.

This chain connects TRBV11-2 to TRBJ2-7. Per germline, CDR1 SGHAT and CDR2 FQNNGV. CDR3 length equals 11 residues. The CDR3 region is CASSWNGEQYF.

The J gene is TRBJ2-1, the V gene TRBV7-3; TCRdb outputs TRBD1, but without DNA this stays unchecked. The CDR3 is made up of 17 amino acids. In germline, CDR1 is SGHTA, CDR2 FQGTGA. This CDR3 is CASSLVPESKSYNEQFF.

The rearrangement uses TRBV6-6 and TRBJ2-3; with no DNA, the TCRdb D assignment of TRBD1 cannot be verified. This CDR3 is built from 14 residues. CDR1 is MNHNY and CDR2 is SVGAGI in the germline V gene (reference sequence). The CDR3 protein is CASSYYPVTDTQYF.

V is TRBV7-2 and J is TRBJ1-1; TCRdb calls TRBD1, which cannot be checked without DNA. The CDR3 consists of 15 residues. CDR1 is SGHTA, CDR2 FQGNSA, per germline. The CDR3 here is CASSVYRALNTEAFF.

The chain couples TRBV6-2 or TRBV6-3 to TRBJ1-4; checking the TCRdb D call of TRBD1 is not possible without DNA. Germline CDR1 MNHEY, CDR2 SVGEGT. This CDR3 region has 15 residues. The CDR3: CASSPTGGSSEKLFF.

The chain has TRBV27 and TRBJ2-2. CDR3 length: 15 amino acids. Per the germline V gene, CDR1 is MNHEY and CDR2 is SMNVEV (reference sequence). Here the CDR3 reads CASSLYRANTGELFF.

The chain links TRBV28 to TRBJ2-7; TCRdb returns TRBD1, unconfirmable since there is no DNA. Germline V gene sequence: CDR1 MDHEN, CDR2 SYDVKM. This CDR3 has 14 residues. The CDR3 sequence: CASSPLDRGNEQYF.

The V gene is TRBV6-1, the J gene TRBJ2-7. The germline gives CDR1 MNHNS, CDR2 SASEGT. CDR3 length equals 14 residues. The CDR3 here is CASSAGKWSYEQYF.

This chain joins TRBV9 and TRBJ2-3; TCRdb returns TRBD1, unconfirmable since there is no DNA. This CDR3 region has 15 residues. Germline loops: CDR1 SGDLS, CDR2 YYNGEE. CDR3 in amino acids: CASSASQGFGDTQYF.